Listed below are T cell receptor beta chains from one sample, sequenced in a study of blood T cell repertoires in COVID-19. Assay: immunoSEQ multiplex PCR; the TCRdb copy retains only in-frame clones and omits some. The top ten clones hold more than 1% of a sample with 260,000 or so clones, around 89% of them seen once. Sequencing used PBMCs or T cells enriched from blood (not recorded which). The source of these receptors is a woman between 40 and 50 years old with acute COVID-19. Both conserved end residues are part of each CDR3. Each record gives: V gene, J gene, CDR3 protein.

TRBV2	TRBJ2-1	CASSLFKGPYNEQFF
TRBV3-1/TRBV3-2	TRBJ1-5	CASSQDIQLDNQPQHF
TRBV19	TRBJ2-3	CATTPGGGFTDTQYF
TRBV24-1	TRBJ1-2	CATSDSTGVYFDGYTF
TRBV2	TRBJ1-1	CASTGPGSTEAFF
TRBV19	TRBJ1-1	CASLSRLNTEAFF
TRBV19	TRBJ2-5	CASSTQGARETQYF
TRBV6-5	TRBJ1-2	CASTNGGNGYTF
TRBV9	TRBJ1-1	CASSVAGTGVLNTEAFF
TRBV15	TRBJ1-1	CATSRDSGTEAFF
TRBV27	TRBJ1-6	CASSLKSSYNSPLHF
TRBV21-1	TRBJ1-6	CASPGGYNSPLHF
TRBV20-1	TRBJ2-5	CSANDRYQETQYF
TRBV27	TRBJ1-2	CASSPSPGYYGYTF
TRBV7-9	TRBJ2-3	CASSQDRGGTDTQYF
TRBV5-1	TRBJ2-1	CASSFLGEVAYNEQFF
TRBV28	TRBJ2-1	CASSYTSGVYNEQFF
TRBV5-1	TRBJ1-2	CASSPRVNYGYTF
TRBV6-1	TRBJ1-1	CASSDPREGEGEAFF
TRBV6-5	TRBJ1-2	CASSYGDRGGDGYTF